One and the same sample provided the 32 T cell receptor beta chains below, sequenced in a study of patients and donors after allogeneic stem cell transplantation. TCRdb reprocessed the RT-PCR reads with MiXCR, giving one entry per CDR3 protein. Counted here are roughly 150,000 distinct CDR3 sequences, approximately 22% occurring once; the ten biggest clones make up roughly 27%. The sample consisted of blood, either unsorted or a sorted T cell fraction (not recorded which). These receptors all stem from a human donor who was either an allogeneic HSCT recipient or a stem cell or donor lymphocyte infusion donor (not recorded which). It is not recorded whose cells these are; they may come from a transplant donor.

This chain uses TRBV5-1 with TRBJ2-3; the match to TRBD1 covers 9 bases. The trim removed 4 bases at V and 0 bases at J, leaving 3 bases unmatched. CDR1 is SGHRS and CDR2 is YFSETQ in the germline V gene. The CDR3 contains 15 residues. This CDR3 reads CASSGGQGSTDTQYF. The CDR3 DNA follows: TGCGCCAGCAGCGGGGGACAGGGCAGCACAGATACGCAGTATTTT.

This clonotype was seen ten or more times. The chain uses TRBV12-3 or TRBV12-4 and TRBJ1-2, with D perhaps TRBD1 (6 bases). The length of the CDR3 is 13 residues. Between the trimmed V and J ends, which lost 3 bases and 4 bases, there was a span of 9 bases. The CDR3 bases are TGTGCCAGCAGTTTGTCGGGGGCCTATGGCTACACCTTC. Residues: CASSLSGAYGYTF.

This clonotype was detected a few times. V is TRBV29-1 and J is TRBJ1-1, with D possibly TRBD1 on 6 matching bases. Trimming removed 6 bases from V and 6 bases from J, with 17 bases in between. The germline V gene encodes CDR1 SQVTM and CDR2 ANQGSEA. The CDR3 runs 13 residues. The CDR3 DNA follows: TGCAGCGTACACCCTACAGGGAGGTCTGAAGCTTTCTTT. Translation gives CSVHPTGRSEAFF.

J is TRBJ1-6 and V is TRBV12-3 or TRBV12-4; a weak D match, TRBD1 (5 bases). The V end lost 6 bases, the J end lost 9 bases, and 9 bases lay between the germline ends. The CDR3 is 12 amino acids. CDR3 sequence (DNA): TGTGCCAGCAGCCGGGGGGGTTCACCCCTCCACTTT. Translating gives CASSRGGSPLHF.

This clonotype was seen only a few times. This chain connects TRBV10-3 to TRBJ1-1; D possibly corresponds to TRBD1 (5 bases). The V gene lost 4 bases and the J gene lost 7 bases, with 10 bases spanning the gap. The CDR3 loop spans 12 amino acids. Germline CDR1 is ENHRY and CDR2 is SYGVKD. CDR3 in amino acids: CAISGAGVEAFF. CDR3 sequence (DNA): TGTGCCATCAGTGGAGCGGGGGTTGAAGCTTTCTTT.

CDR3 sequence (DNA): TGCAGTGCTCCCCATGGGGGGGCGGAGACCCAGTACTTC. It is translated as CSAPHGGAETQYF. V usage is TRBV20-1 and J usage is TRBJ2-5; D is possibly TRBD2 (7 bases). Germline lookup yields CDR1 DFQATT and CDR2 SNEGSKA (reference sequence). V gave up 5 bases and J gave up 5 bases, with 15 bases separating them. The CDR3 runs to 13 residues.

This clonotype has only a few counts. DNA for the CDR3: TGCAGTGCTGGACTAGCGGGGGGCGTCAAAAACATTCAGTACTTC. This codes for CSAGLAGGVKNIQYF. The chain links TRBV20-1 to TRBJ2-4; 14 bases line up with TRBD2. J was trimmed by 3 bases and V by 5 bases; bases with no gene match: 3. Germline values: CDR1 DFQATT, CDR2 SNEGSKA (reference sequence). The CDR3 has 15 amino acids.

As DNA, the CDR3 is TGTGCCAGCTCACCATACGATTTGGAGACCCAGTACTTC. Its translation is CASSPYDLETQYF. V and J are TRBV18 and TRBJ2-5; D unresolved. CDR3 length: 13 amino acids. Germline V gene data show CDR1 as KGHSH and CDR2 as LQKENI. Deletions cut 2 bases from V and 5 bases from J, with 9 bases between. The whole variable domain, remainder taken from reference TRBV18 and TRBJ2-5, is NAGVMQNPRHLVRRRGQEARLRCSPMKGHSHVYWYRQLPEEGLKFMVYLQKENIIDESGMPKERFSAEFPKEGPSILRIQQVVRGDSAAYFCASSPYDLETQYFGPGTRLLVL.

This clonotype was counted only a few times. The chain recombines TRBV6-1 with TRBJ2-2; maybe TRBD1 (6 bases). CDR1 and CDR2 from the germline V gene are MNHNS and SASEGT. V lost 7 bases and J lost 1, with 16 bases in between. CDR3 length equals 16 residues. The CDR3 bases are TGTGCCAGCAATTTCCCTGGGGGCGGGAACACCGGGGAGCTGTTTTTT. The encoded protein is CASNFPGGGNTGELFF.

The chain uses TRBV6-2 or TRBV6-3 and TRBJ2-7, with TRBD1 matching over 8 bases. V lost 7 bases and J lost 2; bases outside the gene matches: 7. This CDR3 is 14 amino acids long. Germline CDR1 MNHEY, CDR2 SVGEGT. CDR3 nucleotide sequence: TGTGCCAGCAACCCGGACAGGGCAACCTACGAGCAGTACTTC. The encoded protein is CASNPDRATYEQYF.

V usage is TRBV19 and J usage is TRBJ1-5; D gene ambiguous. Trimming removed 3 bases from V and 7 bases from J, with 16 bases in between. Looked up from germline, CDR1 is LNHDA and CDR2 is SQIVND (reference sequence). There are 15 residues in the CDR3. The CDR3 region has the DNA TGTGCCAGTAGTATTTGGAGGATTCGTAACCAGCCCCAGCATTTT. Protein sequence: CASSIWRIRNQPQHF. Looking up the rest from reference TRBV19 and TRBJ1-5 gives the full variable domain: DGGITQSPKYLFRKEGQNVTLSCEQNLNHDAMYWYRQDPGQGLRLIYYSQIVNDFQKGDIAEGYSVSREKKESFPLTVTSAQKNPTAFYLCASSIWRIRNQPQHFGDGTRLSIL.

This clonotype was seen at least ten times. The CDR3 region has the DNA TGTGCCAGCAGCGCGGACAGGGGTTACACTGAAGCTTTCTTT. Translation gives CASSADRGYTEAFF. The genes are TRBV5-8 and TRBJ1-1; 9 bases align to TRBD1. With 4 bases clipped from V and 3 bases from J, the junction kept 4 bases outside the gene matches. This CDR3 has 14 residues. Germline V gene lookup returns CDR1 SGHTS and CDR2 YDEGEE.

This clonotype was counted only a few times. The chain has TRBV12-3 or TRBV12-4 and TRBJ1-2; D is uncertain. V was pared by 5 bases and J by 7 bases, with 11 bases between. The CDR3 is made up of 12 amino acids. The CDR3 loop reads CASSPDTSGYTF. CDR3 bases: TGTGCCAGCAGTCCAGACACATCTGGCTACACCTTC.

This clonotype was counted a few times. The chain joins TRBV21-1 to TRBJ2-1. TRBV21-1 is flagged as a pseudogene. The CDR3 has 12 residues. The CDR3 DNA reads as TGTGCCAGCAGCAATTACGTTGGGGAGCAGTTCTTC. This codes for CASSNYVGEQFF.

This clonotype was recorded a few times. This sequence joins TRBV3-1 and TRBJ2-1; the D is unclear. V lost 4 bases to trimming and J lost 6 bases, with 7 bases between them. Germline-derived CDR1 and CDR2 are LGHDT and YNNKEL (reference sequence). This CDR3 is built from 12 residues. CDR3: CASSPLGNEQFF. Here the CDR3 DNA reads TGTGCCAGCAGCCCTCTGGGCAATGAGCAGTTCTTC.

The CDR3 spells CASSTLQGRSYGYTF. The CDR3, as DNA: TGCGCCAGCAGCACATTACAGGGGCGGAGCTATGGCTACACCTTC. The V and J genes are TRBV5-1 and TRBJ1-2; 7 bases are shared with TRBD1. The CDR3 contains 15 residues. V gave up 4 bases and J gave up 4 bases; unmatched junction bases: 10. Germline V gene sequence: CDR1 SGHRS, CDR2 YFSETQ.

J is TRBJ1-2 and V is TRBV7-3; D is undetermined. CDR3 size: 15 residues. CDR1 and CDR2 from the germline V gene are SGHTA and FQGTGA. With 2 bases removed from V and 2 bases from J, the gap between germline ends came to 12 bases. The CDR3 coding sequence is TGTGCCAGCAGCTTACAGTCACCGGACAACTATGGCTACACCTTC. This codes for CASSLQSPDNYGYTF.

This clonotype has ten or more counts. CDR3 residues: CASSLGPGMGEAFF. The CDR3 DNA follows: TGCGCCAGCAGCTTGGGCCCGGGGATGGGGGAAGCTTTCTTT. The rearrangement uses TRBV5-1 and TRBJ1-1; no firm D call. Germline assignment: CDR1 SGHRS and CDR2 YFSETQ. V was trimmed by 0 bases and J by 8 bases, leaving 14 bases between them. CDR3 length: 14 amino acids.

This clonotype has a handful of counts. This chain links TRBV5-6 with TRBJ1-2; D perhaps matches TRBD1 (6 bases). The CDR3 has 15 residues. V was cut by 0 bases and J by 3 bases, with 12 bases left in between. Germline CDR1 is SGHDT and CDR2 is YYEEEE. CDR3 sequence (DNA): TGTGCCAGCAGCTTGGTCCCAGGGGACGACTATGGCTACACCTTC. Amino acid sequence: CASSLVPGDDYGYTF. The full variable domain, rest sourced from reference TRBV5-6 and TRBJ1-2, is DAGVTQSPTHLIKTRGQQVTLRCSPKSGHDTVSWYQQALGQGPQFIFQYYEEEERQRGNFPDRFSGHQFPNYSSELNVNALLLGDSALYLCASSLVPGDDYGYTFGSGTRLTVV.

This clonotype was found a few times. Here the CDR3 reads CASRGTGQQYF. DNA of the CDR3: TGCGCCAGCAGGGGGACCGGGCAGCAGTACTTC. The chain has TRBV5-1 and TRBJ2-7; either TRBD1 or TRBD2 may supply D (5 bases each). V was clipped by 5 bases and J by 8 bases, with 11 bases between them. The length of the CDR3 is 11 residues. Germline CDR1 and CDR2: SGHRS and YFSETQ. Filled out from reference TRBV5-1 and TRBJ2-7, the complete variable domain reads KAGVTQTPRYLIKTRGQQVTLSCSPISGHRSVSWYQQTPGQGLQFLFEYFSETQRNKGNFPGRFSGRQFSNSRSEMNVSTLELGDSALYLCASRGTGQQYFGPGTRLTVT.

This clonotype was seen a handful of times. The V and J genes are TRBV6-2 or TRBV6-3 and TRBJ2-2; D call uncertain. From germline, CDR1 is MNHEY and CDR2 SVGEGT. Between the trimmed V and J ends, which lost 6 bases and 2 bases, there was a span of 7 bases. CDR3 length: 13 amino acids. In nucleotides, the CDR3 is TGTGCCAGCAGGCCCTTAAACACCGGGGAGCTGTTTTTT. This sequence encodes CASRPLNTGELFF.

The J gene is TRBJ1-5, the V gene TRBV20-1; possibly TRBD1 for D (5 bases). The V and J ends lost 3 bases and 5 bases respectively, with 11 bases between them. The CDR3 has 13 residues. The germline gives CDR1 DFQATT, CDR2 SNEGSKA (reference sequence). The CDR3 bases are TGCAGTGCTAGGATGACAGTCGATCAGCCCCAGCATTTT. This encodes CSARMTVDQPQHF.

The gene calls are TRBV6-4 and TRBJ2-3, with 8 bases matching TRBD2. Germline trimming cut 6 bases from V and 0 bases from J; bases unmatched to any gene: 5. Germline values: CDR1 MRHNA, CDR2 SNTAGT. The CDR3 has 15 residues. Here the CDR3 reads CASRDSGASTDTQYF. CDR3 sequence (DNA): TGTGCCAGCAGGGATAGCGGGGCTAGCACAGATACGCAGTATTTT.

The chain couples TRBV3-1 to TRBJ2-7, with D possibly being TRBD2 (6 bases). Germline V gene lookup returns CDR1 LGHDT and CDR2 YNNKEL (reference sequence). This CDR3 is built from 14 residues. Trimming removed 5 bases from V and 0 bases from J, with 11 bases in between. CDR3 region: CASSVQGGSYEQYF. Written as DNA, the CDR3 is TGTGCCAGCAGCGTGCAGGGAGGCTCCTACGAGCAGTACTTC.

The rearrangement joins TRBV3-1 to TRBJ2-5; maybe TRBD2 (5 bases). The CDR3 runs to 14 residues. Germline V gene lookup returns CDR1 LGHDT and CDR2 YNNKEL (reference sequence). The V end lost 8 bases, the J end lost 4 bases, and 17 bases lay between the germline ends. In nucleotides, the CDR3 is TGTGCCAGCGCACCAACTAGTTTCGGAGAGACCCAGTACTTC. Translation: CASAPTSFGETQYF.

This clonotype was found a few times. The V and J genes are TRBV20-1 and TRBJ1-4; TRBD1 is a possible D gene (6 bases). The CDR3 length is 16 residues. Trimming left V 3 bases short and J 8 bases short, with 22 bases between. The germline V gene has CDR1 DFQATT and CDR2 SNEGSKA (reference sequence). CDR3 in amino acids: CSARYARGGANEKLFF. CDR3 coding DNA: TGCAGTGCTAGGTACGCACGCGGGGGCGCGAACGAAAAACTGTTTTTT.

The V and J genes are TRBV12-3 or TRBV12-4 and TRBJ2-7; D is ambiguous. The CDR3 is made up of 16 amino acids. V was clipped by 1 base and J by 3 bases, with 16 bases between them. The CDR3 loop reads CASSLEAGGKRYEQYF. In nucleotides, the CDR3 is TGTGCCAGCAGTTTAGAGGCCGGTGGGAAGCGCTACGAGCAGTACTTC.

This clonotype has a handful of counts. This chain connects TRBV19 to TRBJ1-5; D call uncertain. Germline assignment: CDR1 LNHDA and CDR2 SQIVND (reference sequence). V gave up 2 bases and J gave up 9 bases, with 17 bases separating them. The CDR3 totals 15 residues. DNA for the CDR3: TGTGCCAGTAGTATAAAATCCGGCTCCCAGGCGCCCCAGCATTTT. The encoded protein is CASSIKSGSQAPQHF. Filled out from reference TRBV19 and TRBJ1-5, the complete variable domain reads DGGITQSPKYLFRKEGQNVTLSCEQNLNHDAMYWYRQDPGQGLRLIYYSQIVNDFQKGDIAEGYSVSREKKESFPLTVTSAQKNPTAFYLCASSIKSGSQAPQHFGDGTRLSIL.

This clonotype was found a few times. V is TRBV20-1 and J is TRBJ1-2; 11 bases are a match to TRBD1. Germline CDR1 is DFQATT and CDR2 is SNEGSKA (reference sequence). Trimming at V came to 3 bases and at J to 5 bases, leaving 2 bases not matched to a gene. The CDR3 has 13 residues. CDR3 nucleotides: TGCAGTGCTAGTGGGGACAGGGGGTATGGCTACACCTTC. Translating gives CSASGDRGYGYTF.

The CDR3 coding sequence is TGTGCCACCTCGATAGTAGGGAGGGATGAGCAGTTCTTC. Protein product: CATSIVGRDEQFF. The chain combines TRBV24-1 with TRBJ2-1; 7 bases match TRBD2. The CDR3 extends over 13 amino acids. Germline lookup yields CDR1 KGHDR and CDR2 SFDVKD. The J segment lost 8 bases and the V segment lost 9 bases, leaving 9 bases of the junction unmatched.

The chain is built from TRBV12-3 or TRBV12-4 and TRBJ1-2; D not certain. The V end lost 7 bases, the J end lost 5 bases, and 8 bases lay between the germline ends. This CDR3 has 11 residues. The CDR3, as DNA: TGTGCCAGCATGGTAAATTATGGCTACACCTTC. Protein product: CASMVNYGYTF.

This clonotype has just a few counts. The chain uses TRBV4-1 and TRBJ1-3; perhaps TRBD1 as D (5 bases). CDR1 is MGHRA and CDR2 is YSYEKL in the germline V gene. V lost 1 base and J 0 bases, leaving 13 bases between the germline ends. The CDR3 is made up of 17 amino acids. The CDR3 DNA reads as TGCGCCAGCAGCCAAGGAGGCCAGGGTCCCTCTGGAAACACCATATATTTT. Translated, it gives CASSQGGQGPSGNTIYF.